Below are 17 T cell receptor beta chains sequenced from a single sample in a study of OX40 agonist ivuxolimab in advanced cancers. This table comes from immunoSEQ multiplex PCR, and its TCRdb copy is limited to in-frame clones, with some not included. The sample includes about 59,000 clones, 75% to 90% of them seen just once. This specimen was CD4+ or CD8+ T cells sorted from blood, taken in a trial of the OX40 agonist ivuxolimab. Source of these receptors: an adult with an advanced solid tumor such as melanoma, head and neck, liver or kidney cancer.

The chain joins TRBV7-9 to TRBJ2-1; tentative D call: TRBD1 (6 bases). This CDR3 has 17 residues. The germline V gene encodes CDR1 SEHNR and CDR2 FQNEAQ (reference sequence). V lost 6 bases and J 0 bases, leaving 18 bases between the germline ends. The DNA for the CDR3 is TGTGCCAGCAGACCACGTCCGGACAGCGGCTCCTACAATGAGCAGTTCTTC. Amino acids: CASRPRPDSGSYNEQFF.

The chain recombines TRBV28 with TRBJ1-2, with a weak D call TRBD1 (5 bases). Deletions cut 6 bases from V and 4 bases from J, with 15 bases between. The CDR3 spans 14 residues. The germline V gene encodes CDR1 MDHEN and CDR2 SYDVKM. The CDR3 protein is CASSRAGAVYGYTF. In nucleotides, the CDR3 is TGTGCCAGCAGCAGAGCCGGGGCTGTCTATGGCTACACCTTC.

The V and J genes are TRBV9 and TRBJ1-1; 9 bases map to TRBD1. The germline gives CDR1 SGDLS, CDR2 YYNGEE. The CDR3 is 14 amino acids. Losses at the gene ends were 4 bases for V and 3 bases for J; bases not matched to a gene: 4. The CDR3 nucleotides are TGTGCCAGCAGCATTCGGACAGGGGACACTGAAGCTTTCTTT. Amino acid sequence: CASSIRTGDTEAFF.

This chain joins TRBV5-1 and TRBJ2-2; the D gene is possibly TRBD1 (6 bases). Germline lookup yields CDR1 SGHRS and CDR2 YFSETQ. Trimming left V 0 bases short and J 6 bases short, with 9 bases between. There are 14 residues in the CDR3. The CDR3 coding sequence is TGCGCCAGCAGCTTGGCAGGGGAAGCCGGGGAGCTGTTTTTT. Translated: CASSLAGEAGELFF.

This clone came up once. CDR3: CASSLFGRGGKNIQYF. Written as DNA, the CDR3 is TGTGCCAGCAGCTTATTCGGCAGGGGAGGAAAAAACATTCAGTACTTC. The chain employs TRBV7-2 and TRBJ2-4; D is possibly TRBD1 or TRBD2 (6 bases each). V lost 2 bases and J lost 4, with 15 bases in between. Germline CDR1 and CDR2: SGHTA and FQGNSA. The length of the CDR3 is 16 residues.

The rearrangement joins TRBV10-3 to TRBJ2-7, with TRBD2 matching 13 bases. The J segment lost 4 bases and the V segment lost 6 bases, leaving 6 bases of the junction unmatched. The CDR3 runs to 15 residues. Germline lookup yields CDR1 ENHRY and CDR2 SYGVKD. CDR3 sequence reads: CAISGTSGIDYEQYF. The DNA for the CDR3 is TGTGCCATCAGCGGGACTAGCGGGATAGATTACGAGCAGTACTTC.

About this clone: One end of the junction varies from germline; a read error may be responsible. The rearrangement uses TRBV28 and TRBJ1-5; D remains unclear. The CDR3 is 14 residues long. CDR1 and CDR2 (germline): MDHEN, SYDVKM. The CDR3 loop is CATSKANNNQPQHF. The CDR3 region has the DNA TGTGCCACCAGTAAGGCCAACAACAATCAGCCCCAGCATTTT.

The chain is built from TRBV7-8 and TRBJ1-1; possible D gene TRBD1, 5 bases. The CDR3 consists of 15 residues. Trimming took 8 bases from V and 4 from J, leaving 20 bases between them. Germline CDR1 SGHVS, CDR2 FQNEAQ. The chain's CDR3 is CASDLNSGISTEAFF. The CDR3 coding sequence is TGTGCCAGCGACCTGAATTCAGGGATTAGCACTGAAGCTTTCTTT. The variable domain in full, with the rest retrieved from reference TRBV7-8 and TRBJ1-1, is GAGVSQSPRYKVAKRGQDVALRCDPISGHVSLFWYQQALGQGPEFLTYFQNEAQLDKSGLPSDRFFAERPEGSVSTLKIQRTQQEDSAVYLCASDLNSGISTEAFFGQGTRLTVV.

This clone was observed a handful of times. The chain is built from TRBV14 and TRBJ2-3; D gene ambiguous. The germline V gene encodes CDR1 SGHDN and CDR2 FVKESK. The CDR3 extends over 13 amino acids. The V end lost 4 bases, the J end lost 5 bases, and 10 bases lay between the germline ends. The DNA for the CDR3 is TGTGCCAGCAGCCCCATCCGACAAGATACGCAGTATTTT. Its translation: CASSPIRQDTQYF.

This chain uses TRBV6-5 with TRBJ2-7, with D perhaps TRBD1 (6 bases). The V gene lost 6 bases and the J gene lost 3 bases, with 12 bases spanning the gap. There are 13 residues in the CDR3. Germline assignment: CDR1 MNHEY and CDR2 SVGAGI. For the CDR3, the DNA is TGTGCCAGCAGCAGGACAGCTAACTACGAGCAGTACTTC. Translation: CASSRTANYEQYF.

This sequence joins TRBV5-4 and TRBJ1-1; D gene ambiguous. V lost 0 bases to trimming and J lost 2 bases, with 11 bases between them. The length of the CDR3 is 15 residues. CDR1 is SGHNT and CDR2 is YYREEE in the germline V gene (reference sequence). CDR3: CASSLAPVDNTEAFF. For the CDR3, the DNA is TGTGCCAGCAGCTTGGCCCCGGTGGATAACACTGAAGCTTTCTTT.

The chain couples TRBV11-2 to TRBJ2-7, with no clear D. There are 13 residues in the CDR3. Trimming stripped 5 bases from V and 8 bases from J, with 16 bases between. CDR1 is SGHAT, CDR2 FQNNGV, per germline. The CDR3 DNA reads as TGTGCCAGCAGCCCCGATCGCCGCTCTCAGCAGTACTTC. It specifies CASSPDRRSQQYF.

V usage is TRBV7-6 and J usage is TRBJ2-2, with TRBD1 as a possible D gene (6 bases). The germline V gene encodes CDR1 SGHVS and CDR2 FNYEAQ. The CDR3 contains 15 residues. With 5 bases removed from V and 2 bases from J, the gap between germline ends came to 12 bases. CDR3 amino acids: CASSLEGHNTGELFF. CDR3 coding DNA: TGTGCCAGCAGCCTTGAGGGACACAACACCGGGGAGCTGTTTTTT.

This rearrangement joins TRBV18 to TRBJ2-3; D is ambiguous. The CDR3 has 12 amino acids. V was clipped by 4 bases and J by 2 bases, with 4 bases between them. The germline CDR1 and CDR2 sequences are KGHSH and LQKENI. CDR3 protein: CASSLFTDTQYF. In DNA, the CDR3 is TGTGCCAGCTCACTATTCACAGATACGCAGTATTTT.

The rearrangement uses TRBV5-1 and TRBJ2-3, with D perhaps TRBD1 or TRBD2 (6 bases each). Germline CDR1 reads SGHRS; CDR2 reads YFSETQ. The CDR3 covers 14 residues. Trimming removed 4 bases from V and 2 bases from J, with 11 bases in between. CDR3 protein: CASSRGAFTDTQYF. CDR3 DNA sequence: TGCGCCAGCAGCAGGGGGGCGTTCACAGATACGCAGTATTTT.

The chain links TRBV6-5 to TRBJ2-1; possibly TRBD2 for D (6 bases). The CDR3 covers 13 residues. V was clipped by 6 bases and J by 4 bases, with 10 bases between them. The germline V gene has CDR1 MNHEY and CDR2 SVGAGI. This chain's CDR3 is CASRRDGYNEQFF. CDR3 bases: TGTGCCAGCAGGCGGGACGGGTACAATGAGCAGTTCTTC.

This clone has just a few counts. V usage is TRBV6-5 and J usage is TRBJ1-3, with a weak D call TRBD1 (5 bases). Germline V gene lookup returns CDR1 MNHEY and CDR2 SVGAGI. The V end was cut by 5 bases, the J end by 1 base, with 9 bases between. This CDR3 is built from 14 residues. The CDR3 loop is CASSPRQSGNTIYF. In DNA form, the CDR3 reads TGTGCCAGCAGTCCTAGACAGTCTGGAAACACCATATATTTT.